This T cell receptor beta chain was documented in a study of blood T cell repertoires in COVID-19. About the study: Collection of acute and convalescent COVID-19 samples took place in the United States, Italy and Spain. PBMCs, B-cell-depleted T cells, or T cells provided the cDNA or gDNA that made up the material.

Germline V gene lookup returns CDR1 SGHNT and CDR2 YYREEE (reference sequence). This CDR3 has 14 residues. V lost 1 base and J 2 bases, leaving 9 bases between the germline ends. Original data processing: Quantification of nucleated cells was approximated via reference gene primer amplification. Sequenced by immunoSEQ multiplex PCR; TCRdb stores in-frame clones only, minus some. V, J and clone size are those of that table, while D and trimming were read from the DNA. The repertoire holds 200,000 to 250,000 clones, with 88% as singletons. This chain joins TRBV5-4 and TRBJ2-5; D might be TRBD1 (6 bases). This clonotype originated in a woman between 35 and 50 years old who had recovered from COVID-19. Material: peripheral blood. CDR3 nucleotides: TGTGCCAGCAGCTTGAACAGGGATCAAGAGACCCAGTACTTC. Its protein product is CASSLNRDQETQYF.